This TCR beta chain was retrieved from a study of tumor-infiltrating lymphocytes in primary liver carcinoma. Whole-study results and caveats: Unsorted bulk processing meant the study did not compare CD4+ and CD8+ repertoires.

Extraction also yielded germline DNA, while blood RNA was obtained from unsorted whole blood. With respect to this clonotype: What it binds is not known. A much more abundant neighbour one base away suggests this may be a read error.

Reverse transcription of 450 to 500 ng total RNA with a constant-region primer produced TCR beta cDNA. Libraries covering TCR beta were generated through three nested multiplex PCR rounds (using a slightly modified ARM-PCR). The study ran its first two PCR rounds for 9 to 10 cycles each, using TRBV1-TRBV30 forward primers and a C-beta reverse primer. TCRdb itself ran the multiplex PCR reads through MiXCR, one entry per CDR3 protein. The repertoire holds hundreds of thousands of distinct CDR3 sequences, with about 62% as singletons. The CDR3 is made up of 16 amino acids. The germline V and J ends were trimmed by 4 bases and 5 bases, with 21 bases remaining between them. Germline V gene lookup returns CDR1 LGHNA and CDR2 YSLEER.

The chain links TRBV4-3 to TRBJ2-7, with a weak D call TRBD1 (6 bases). Sequencing input: peripheral blood. The TCR originated in a middle-aged man with primary liver carcinoma and hepatitis B virus infection. The chain's CDR3 is CASSRGPVWNKDEQYF. CDR3 DNA sequence: TGCGCCAGCAGCCGGGGGCCTGTCTGGAACAAGGACGAGCAGTACTTC.